The present T cell receptor (beta chain) was sequenced within a study of response to subunit inactivated influenza vaccine. Study results and caveats: There was a suggestion from the authors that each seasonal influenza vaccination recruits few new T cells.

On this clonotype itself: No antigen is known for it.

After removal of 6 bases from V and 2 bases from J, the junction contained 9 bases not matched to a gene. There are 16 residues in the CDR3. Germline CDR1 reads MNHNS; CDR2 reads SASEGT. TCRdb itself ran the RT-PCR reads through MiXCR, one entry per CDR3 protein. Of about 700,000 distinct CDR3 sequences listed, approximately 14% are singletons. The material was PBMCs from blood, obtained 11 to 12 days after vaccination. The chain uses TRBV6-1 and TRBJ2-2, with TRBD1 matching 7 bases. The TCR sequence derives from a man aged 45-65 years who received an inactivated influenza vaccine. CDR3 nucleotides: TGTGCCAGCAGGTCTCTAGGGGGCTTAAACACCGGGGAGCTGTTTTTT. Translating gives CASRSLGGLNTGELFF.